One sample yielded the 2 T cell receptor beta chains listed below, sequenced in a study of cytomegalovirus exposure and HLA in healthy donors. It was with 60 Vbeta and 13 Jbeta primers that the PCR ran. Using immunoSEQ multiplex PCR, the repertoire was profiled, and TCRdb retains in-frame clones only, with some absent. The data show under 75,000 clones, 74% seen once. The specimen sequenced was PBMCs. The receptors shown here come from a human donor in good health.

This chain connects TRBV18 to TRBJ2-2; TRBD2 aligns across 8 bases. Trimming cost V 3 bases and J 4 bases; bases outside gene matches: 1. This CDR3 has 14 amino acids. Germline loops: CDR1 KGHSH, CDR2 LQKENI. CDR3 amino acids: CASSPSGSTGELFF. CDR3 DNA: TGTGCCAGCTCACCGAGCGGGAGCACCGGGGAGCTGTTTTTT. The full variable domain, rest sourced from reference TRBV18 and TRBJ2-2, is NAGVMQNPRHLVRRRGQEARLRCSPMKGHSHVYWYRQLPEEGLKFMVYLQKENIIDESGMPKERFSAEFPKEGPSILRIQQVVRGDSAAYFCASSPSGSTGELFFGEGSRLTVL.

This clone came up a few times. This chain links TRBV15 with TRBJ2-5, with no clear D. The CDR3 has 13 amino acids. Deletions cut 1 base from V and 1 base from J, with 4 bases between. CDR1 LNHNV and CDR2 YYDKDF come from the germline V gene (reference sequence). The CDR3 DNA follows: TGTGCCACCAGCAGAGGAGCCCAAGAGACCCAGTACTTC. Amino acid sequence: CATSRGAQETQYF.